Following are 4 T cell receptor beta chains from one sample sequenced in a study of cytomegalovirus exposure and HLA in healthy donors. Researchers ran the PCR with 60 Vbeta and 13 Jbeta primers. The table came from immunoSEQ multiplex PCR; TCRdb's copy has only in-frame clones and leaves some out. The sample lists approximately 100,000 clones; about 78% were seen once. The sample consisted of PBMCs. Receptor source: a middle-aged woman in good health and CMV-seropositive.

The sample holds a few counts of this clone. The chain carries TRBV6-5 and TRBJ2-3; D is possibly TRBD2 (6 bases). Looked up from germline, CDR1 is MNHEY and CDR2 is SVGAGI. V dropped 0 bases and J dropped 8 bases, with 6 bases sitting between them. This CDR3 is built from 12 residues. CDR3 nucleotides: TGTGCCAGCAGTTACTCGGGGGGTACGCAGTATTTT. Residues: CASSYSGGTQYF.

This rearrangement joins TRBV6-1 to TRBJ1-5; D is ambiguous. The V and J ends lost 0 bases and 5 bases respectively, with 11 bases between them. Germline V CDR1 and CDR2: MNHNS, SASEGT. The CDR3 length is 15 residues. CDR3: CASSEAQEGHQPQHF. CDR3 nucleotide sequence: TGTGCCAGCAGTGAAGCTCAGGAAGGCCATCAGCCCCAGCATTTT.

This chain joins TRBV28 and TRBJ1-3, with TRBD1 matching over 7 bases. The CDR3 length is 14 residues. The ends lost 6 bases at V and 8 bases at J; junction bases unmatched: 10. Germline V gene data show CDR1 as MDHEN and CDR2 as SYDVKM. As DNA, the CDR3 is TGTGCCAGCAGCTCCACAGGGGCGGTTGACACCATATATTTT. Translation gives CASSSTGAVDTIYF.

This chain joins TRBV6-6 and TRBJ1-2, with 10 bases identical to TRBD1. Germline CDR1 MNHNY, CDR2 SVGAGI (reference sequence). This CDR3 has 14 amino acids. The V gene end was trimmed by 6 bases and the J gene end by 6 bases; junction bases not matched to a gene: 7. CDR3 nucleotide sequence: TGTGCCAGCAGCAACCCGACAGGGGGCCATGGCTACACCTTC. It translates to CASSNPTGGHGYTF.